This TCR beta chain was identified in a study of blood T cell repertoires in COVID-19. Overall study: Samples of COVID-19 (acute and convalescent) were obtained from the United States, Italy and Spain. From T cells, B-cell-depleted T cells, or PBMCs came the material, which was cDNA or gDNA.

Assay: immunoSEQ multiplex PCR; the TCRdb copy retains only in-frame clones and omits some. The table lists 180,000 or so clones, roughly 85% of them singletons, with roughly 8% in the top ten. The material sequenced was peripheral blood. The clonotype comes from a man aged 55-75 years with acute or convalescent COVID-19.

In nucleotides, the CDR3 is TGTGCCAGCAGCTCAGTCAGCCTAGCGGGAGGGATGGACACCGGGGAGCTGTTTTTT. Translated: CASSSVSLAGGMDTGELFF. This chain joins TRBV7-3 and TRBJ2-2; 12 bases match TRBD2. The trim removed 4 bases at V and 3 bases at J, leaving 12 bases unmatched. The germline V gene encodes CDR1 SGHTA and CDR2 FQGTGA. This CDR3 region has 19 residues.